This T cell receptor beta chain originates from a study of shared clonotypes between healthy human individuals. Study-wide context: Three CD4 naive, three CD4 memory, two CD8 naive and one CD8 memory plate were used per donor.

The germline V gene encodes CDR1 SGHTA and CDR2 FQGNSA. The CDR3 covers 15 residues. The trim removed 6 bases at V and 4 bases at J, leaving 9 bases unmatched. Regarding this clone: The antigen is not known.

Only in-frame clones appear in the TCRdb table, and some are missing; sequencing was by immunoSEQ multiplex PCR. The table shows about 2 million clones, with roughly 95% occurring only once. Broader study findings: Naive subsets, compared against memory subsets, generally had larger estimated richness values.

The rearrangement joins TRBV7-2 to TRBJ2-7; TRBD1 agrees at 10 bases. Specimen: naive CD4+ T cells sorted from blood. Subset indicated: CD45RA+ positively selected. The sequence was obtained from a man aged 18-30 years in good health. The CDR3 DNA reads TGTGCCAGCAGACAGACCGGGACAGGGGCTTACGAGCAGTACTTC. Its translation: CASRQTGTGAYEQYF.